The rows below give T cell receptor beta chains drawn from one sample of a study of chemoradiotherapy in HPV16-positive cancers. TCRdb keeps only in-frame clones here, not all; method: immunoSEQ multiplex PCR. The profile covers approximately 30,000 clones, with more than 85% appearing a single time and approximately 19% taken by the ten largest. The material sequenced was blood, taken from a patient who underwent chemoradiotherapy. Receptor source: a human donor with HPV-associated anogenital cancer. The CDR3 runs from the conserved cysteine through the conserved F or W. A D gene is named only where the DNA matches it firmly. Size is omitted from some rows. Given values are once, few, many or a class for expanded clones.

cdr3_aa cdr3_nt j_call d_call v_call clone_size
CASSLAGVGQPQHF TGTGCCAGCAGCTTAGCAGGGGTCGGACAGCCCCAGCATTTT TRBJ1-5 - TRBV7-2 -
CASSLLGGFGNTIYF TGTGCCAGCAGTTTACTAGGGGGTTTTGGAAACACCATATATTTT TRBJ1-3 - TRBV28 -
CASSQRGTRDRVGGELFF TGCGCCAGCAGCCAAAGAGGCACACGGGACAGGGTGGGCGGGGAGCTGTTTTTT TRBJ2-2 TRBD1 TRBV4-1 -
CASSQDTQKGETQYF TGTGCCAGCAGCCAAGATACCCAGAAAGGAGAGACCCAGTACTTC TRBJ2-5 - TRBV4-2 -
CASSVDSLNTGELFF TGTGCCAGCAGCGTAGATAGCCTCAACACCGGGGAGCTGTTTTTT TRBJ2-2 - TRBV9 -
CASSRLAGDGTDTQYF TGTGCCAGCTCACGACTAGCGGGAGATGGCACAGATACGCAGTATTTT TRBJ2-3 TRBD2 TRBV18 -
CASSFSRGTDTQYF TGTGCCAGCAGTTTCTCCAGGGGCACAGATACGCAGTATTTT TRBJ2-3 - TRBV27 -
CASSPVGPYEQYF TGTGCCAGCAGCCCAGTAGGACCCTACGAGCAGTACTTC TRBJ2-7 - TRBV28 -
CASSLRNRDNEQFF TGTGCCAGCAGCTTGAGGAACAGGGACAATGAGCAGTTCTTC TRBJ2-1 - TRBV7-9 once
CASSLYTDTQYF TGTGCCAGCAGCCTATACACAGATACGCAGTATTTT TRBJ2-3 - TRBV7-9 -
CASSLRVLAGGDEQYF TGTGCCAGCAGCTTAAGGGTACTAGCGGGAGGTGACGAGCAGTACTTC TRBJ2-7 TRBD2 TRBV7-9 -
CASSLVAGSGNTIYF TGTGCCAGCAGTCTAGTCGCAGGGTCTGGAAACACCATATATTTT TRBJ1-3 - TRBV6-5 -
CASSFSRVINYGYTF TGTGCCAGCAGCTTTAGCAGGGTTATTAACTATGGCTACACCTTC TRBJ1-2 - TRBV7-9 -
CASSQVGAGVLQSVNEQFF TGTGCCAGCAGCCAAGTAGGGGCAGGGGTCCTTCAGTCGGTCAATGAGCAGTTCTTC TRBJ2-1 - TRBV14 -
CSVDLNKREANTGELFF TGCAGCGTTGATCTGAATAAGCGGGAGGCAAACACCGGGGAGCTGTTTTTT TRBJ2-2 TRBD2 TRBV29-1 -
CASSHLAGGGYEQYF TGCGCCAGCAGCCATCTAGCGGGAGGGGGGTACGAGCAGTACTTC TRBJ2-7 TRBD2 TRBV4-3 -
CASSFRGTDNQPQHF TGTGCCAGCAGTTTTAGGGGGACAGACAATCAGCCCCAGCATTTT TRBJ1-5 TRBD1 TRBV28 -
CASSSGLEEGTQYF TGTGCCAGCAGCTCCGGACTAGAAGAGGGTACGCAGTATTTT TRBJ2-3 TRBD2 TRBV5-4 -
CSVRLAGGLNTGELFF TGCAGCGTGCGACTAGCGGGGGGACTGAACACCGGGGAGCTGTTTTTT TRBJ2-2 TRBD2 TRBV29-1 -
CASSLDGKYEQYF TGTGCCAGCAGCTTAGACGGGAAGTACGAGCAGTACTTC TRBJ2-7 - TRBV7-2 -
CASKSADYNSPLHF TGCGCCAGCAAGTCTGCGGACTATAATTCACCCCTCCACTTT TRBJ1-6 - TRBV5-1 -
CASSTDRTAGELFF TGTGCCAGCAGTACCGACAGAACAGCCGGGGAGCTGTTTTTT TRBJ2-2 - TRBV6-5 -
CASSDRLGNEKLFF TGTGCCAGCAGTGATCGGCTGGGAAATGAAAAACTGTTTTTT TRBJ1-4 - TRBV2 -
CASSLRTGSNEKLFF TGTGCCAGCAGCCTCCGGACAGGGTCGAATGAAAAACTGTTTTTT TRBJ1-4 TRBD1 TRBV11-2 once
CASSKGQAYEQYF TGTGCCAGCAGCAAGGGACAGGCCTACGAGCAGTACTTC TRBJ2-7 TRBD1 TRBV27 few
CASSQVFRGGETQYF TGCGCCAGCAGCCAAGTATTCCGGGGGGGAGAGACCCAGTACTTC TRBJ2-5 TRBD2 TRBV4-3 -
CASSPPGGTYEQYF TGTGCCAGCTCACCACCCGGCGGAACCTACGAGCAGTACTTC TRBJ2-7 - TRBV18 few
CASSLYNADTQYF TGCGCCAGCAGCCTCTACAACGCAGATACGCAGTATTTT TRBJ2-3 - TRBV5-1 -
CASSSGTADNSPLHF TGCGCCAGCAGCTCAGGGACAGCCGATAATTCACCCCTCCACTTT TRBJ1-6 TRBD1 TRBV5-1 -
CASSLNGQAGGYTF TGTGCCAGCAGTTTAAACGGACAGGCAGGGGGCTACACCTTC TRBJ1-2 TRBD1 TRBV27 -
CASSRGGLGGEQYF TGTGCTAGCAGCAGAGGGGGCTTAGGGGGCGAGCAGTACTTC TRBJ2-7 TRBD1 TRBV7-7 -
CASSQLGLNTGELFF TGTGCCAGCAGCCAACTCGGACTCAACACCGGGGAGCTGTTTTTT TRBJ2-2 - TRBV27 once
CASSSREEGDTQYF TGTGCCAGCAGCTCCCGGGAGGAGGGAGATACGCAGTATTTT TRBJ2-3 TRBD2 TRBV5-4 -
CASSADWVSYEQYF TGTGCCAGCAGTGCAGACTGGGTCTCCTACGAGCAGTACTTC TRBJ2-7 - TRBV6-1 -
CASRIREQGGQPQHF TGTGCCAGTAGAATCCGGGAACAGGGTGGACAGCCCCAGCATTTT TRBJ1-5 - TRBV19 few
CASSLRPGTGVGTEAFF TGTGCCAGCAGCTTACGACCCGGGACAGGGGTTGGCACTGAAGCTTTCTTT TRBJ1-1 TRBD1 TRBV7-8 -
CASSRDRLPYGYTF TGTGCCAGCAGCCGGGACAGGCTTCCCTATGGCTACACCTTC TRBJ1-2 TRBD1 TRBV5-4 -